These T cell receptor beta chains were read from a single sample in a study of T cell responses to AZD1222 COVID-19 vaccine. Assay used: immunoSEQ multiplex PCR; TCRdb lists only in-frame clones, some missing. Of approximately 150,000 clones in the sample, almost 95% were seen once. The input for sequencing was peripheral blood, taken on day 0 of AZD1222 vaccination. These receptors all stem from an adult in good health. CDR3s include the opening cysteine and the closing phenylalanine or tryptophan. Each record gives: clone size, J gene, V gene, D gene, CDR3 protein, CDR3 DNA. The D gene is left open where the match is weak. Clone size is given for some rows only: seen once, a few or many times, or a class if the clone is expanded.

size: .; J: TRBJ1-6; V: TRBV9; D: .; CDR3: CASSVDGGNRGSPLHF; DNA: TGTGCCAGCAGCGTAGATGGAGGGAACCGGGGTTCACCCCTCCACTTT
size: .; J: TRBJ2-1; V: TRBV3-1/TRBV3-2; D: .; CDR3: CASSQDLGVGNEQFF; DNA: TGTGCCAGCAGCCAAGATCTTGGGGTAGGAAATGAGCAGTTCTTC
size: .; J: TRBJ1-1; V: TRBV28; D: .; CDR3: CASRGVGIDTEAFF; DNA: TGTGCCAGCAGGGGGGTGGGAATAGACACTGAAGCTTTCTTT
size: .; J: TRBJ2-1; V: TRBV7-3; D: TRBD2; CDR3: CASSLTPIGGGALNEQFF; DNA: TGTGCCAGCAGCTTAACCCCGATCGGCGGGGGGGCCTTGAATGAGCAGTTCTTC
size: .; J: TRBJ2-1; V: TRBV4-1; D: .; CDR3: CASSPLRGGLPSYNEQFF; DNA: TGCGCCAGCAGCCCCCTTAGGGGGGGCCTACCCTCCTACAATGAGCAGTTCTTC
size: .; J: TRBJ2-4; V: TRBV3-1/TRBV3-2; D: .; CDR3: CASSLGGNIQYF; DNA: TGTGCCAGCAGCCTTGGGGGGAACATTCAGTACTTC
size: .; J: TRBJ2-1; V: TRBV7-3; D: TRBD2; CDR3: CASSLMGLAGSEQFF; DNA: TGTGCCAGCAGCTTAATGGGACTAGCGGGGAGTGAGCAGTTCTTC
size: .; J: TRBJ1-5; V: TRBV6-6; D: TRBD1; CDR3: CASTPTGEEKPQHF; DNA: TGTGCCAGCACCCCGACAGGGGAAGAGAAGCCCCAGCATTTT
size: .; J: TRBJ1-1; V: TRBV18; D: .; CDR3: CASSPAGNTEAFF; DNA: TGTGCCAGCTCACCCGCCGGGAACACTGAAGCTTTCTTT
size: .; J: TRBJ2-1; V: TRBV18; D: .; CDR3: CASSPTGQSSYNEQFF; DNA: TGTGCCAGCTCACCGACCGGGCAAAGCTCCTACAATGAGCAGTTCTTC
size: .; J: TRBJ2-5; V: TRBV19; D: TRBD2; CDR3: CASSITSSGVKETQYF; DNA: TGTGCCAGTAGTATAACCTCTAGCGGGGTTAAAGAGACCCAGTACTTC
size: .; J: TRBJ2-2; V: TRBV5-3; D: .; CDR3: CARSLGSRRSGELFF; DNA: TGTGCCAGAAGCTTGGGGTCTAGAAGGAGCGGGGAGCTGTTTTTT
size: .; J: TRBJ2-2; V: TRBV9; D: TRBD2; CDR3: CASSAGVAGEGRGELFF; DNA: TGTGCCAGCAGCGCTGGGGTCGCGGGAGAAGGGCGCGGGGAGCTGTTTTTT
size: .; J: TRBJ1-2; V: TRBV3-1/TRBV3-2; D: .; CDR3: CASSHPSSLLGYTF; DNA: TGTGCCAGCAGCCACCCCAGTTCCCTCCTGGGATACACCTTC
size: few; J: TRBJ2-3; V: TRBV3-1/TRBV3-2; D: .; CDR3: CASSQGRSDTQYF; DNA: TGTGCCAGCAGCCAAGGGCGGTCAGATACGCAGTATTTT
size: .; J: TRBJ2-6; V: TRBV27; D: .; CDR3: CASIGTAGANVLTF; DNA: TGTGCCAGCATTGGGACGGCCGGGGCCAACGTCCTGACTTTC
size: .; J: TRBJ2-7; V: TRBV6-6; D: TRBD2; CDR3: CASSFRTSGGAAEQYF; DNA: TGTGCCAGCAGTTTTAGGACTAGCGGGGGGGCAGCCGAGCAGTACTTC
size: .; J: TRBJ2-2; V: TRBV24-1; D: .; CDR3: CATSDRSPTGELFF; DNA: TGTGCCACCAGTGATCGGAGCCCCACCGGGGAGCTGTTTTTT
size: .; J: TRBJ1-6; V: TRBV2; D: TRBD1; CDR3: CASSVLDRVSPLHF; DNA: TGTGCCAGCAGTGTGCTGGACAGGGTTTCACCCCTCCACTTT
size: .; J: TRBJ2-7; V: TRBV3-1/TRBV3-2; D: .; CDR3: CASSHQGGYEQYF; DNA: TGTGCCAGCAGCCACCAGGGGGGCTACGAGCAGTACTTC
size: .; J: TRBJ1-5; V: TRBV28; D: .; CDR3: CASSLSPGRAGNQPQHF; DNA: TGTGCCAGCAGTTTAAGTCCAGGGCGCGCAGGGAATCAGCCCCAGCATTTT
size: .; J: TRBJ1-2; V: TRBV4-3; D: TRBD1; CDR3: CASSRTGGDGYTF; DNA: TGCGCCAGCAGCCGGACAGGGGGCGATGGCTACACCTTC
size: .; J: TRBJ1-5; V: TRBV29-1; D: TRBD1; CDR3: CSTGEDNQPQHF; DNA: TGCAGCACAGGGGAGGACAATCAGCCCCAGCATTTT